Listed below are T cell receptor beta chains from one sample, sequenced in a study of cytomegalovirus exposure and HLA in healthy donors. Sequencing used immunoSEQ multiplex PCR; TCRdb keeps in-frame clones, though not all of them. The sample consists of 95,000 to 100,000 clones, 75% of them appearing once. The sequenced sample was PBMCs. These receptors were obtained from a man aged 45-65 years in good health and CMV-seronegative. Both conserved end residues are part of each CDR3. The D gene is left open where the match is weak. The size field is filled for only some rows; it gives once, few, many or a size class.

abundance,j_gene,d_gene,v_gene,CDR3nt,CDR3aa
few,TRBJ2-2,NA,TRBV7-9,TGTGCCAGCAGCTTATTACAGGGGAACACCGGGGAGCTGTTTTTT,CASSLLQGNTGELFF
once,TRBJ2-2,NA,TRBV2,TGTGCCAGCAGTGGCCAGGGGGGATCCGGCGGGGAGCTGTTTTTT,CASSGQGGSGGELFF
NA,TRBJ2-3,TRBD2,TRBV5-5,TGTGCCAGCAGTTTAAAAGCGGGGCCTACAGATACGCAGTATTTT,CASSLKAGPTDTQYF
NA,TRBJ2-7,NA,TRBV7-2,TGTGCCAGCAGCTATGCGGTTTCCTACGAGCAGTACTTC,CASSYAVSYEQYF
NA,TRBJ2-7,NA,TRBV18,TGTGCCAGCTTCTCCGGGGTAAGGCGGTACGAGCAGTACTTC,CASFSGVRRYEQYF
NA,TRBJ1-1,NA,TRBV6-5,TGTGCCAGCAGAACAGGACTACGGAACACTGAAGCTTTCTTT,CASRTGLRNTEAFF
NA,TRBJ2-5,TRBD2,TRBV18,TGTGCCAGCTCACCCCGGCTGGGGGGGAGAGAAGAGACCCAGTACTTC,CASSPRLGGREETQYF
once,TRBJ2-3,NA,TRBV7-2,TGTGCCAGCAGGGTAGGGGGGGCAGATACGCAGTATTTT,CASRVGGADTQYF
NA,TRBJ2-2,NA,TRBV6-6,TGTGCCAGCAGCCCCCGTACTACCGGGGAGCTGTTTTTT,CASSPRTTGELFF
NA,TRBJ1-5,NA,TRBV2,TGTGCCAGCACCACACAGGGATTAGGTCAGCCCCAGCATTTT,CASTTQGLGQPQHF
NA,TRBJ2-7,TRBD1,TRBV4-1,TGCGCCAGCAGCCAAGTTTTAGGACAGGAGGAACCCTACGAGCAGTACTTC,CASSQVLGQEEPYEQYF
NA,TRBJ1-3,NA,TRBV10-2,TGCGCCAGCAGTGCAGGGGTAGAAAACACCATATATTTT,CASSAGVENTIYF
NA,TRBJ2-7,NA,TRBV28,TGTGCCAGCAGTTTAGGGGGGATGAGTTTCGGGGAGCAGTACTTC,CASSLGGMSFGEQYF
NA,TRBJ1-5,NA,TRBV30,TGTGCCTGGAGCCTAAAGTCGGGTCAGCCCCAGCATTTT,CAWSLKSGQPQHF
NA,TRBJ1-2,NA,TRBV15,TGTGCCACCAGCAGAGAAGTAGGGGACTATGGCTACACCTTC,CATSREVGDYGYTF
once,TRBJ1-2,TRBD1,TRBV11-2,TGTGCCAGCAGCATCGACAGGGGCTATGGCTACACCTTC,CASSIDRGYGYTF
NA,TRBJ2-5,TRBD2,TRBV5-1,TGCGCCAGCAGCCCAGGACTAGCTGAGACCCAGTACTTC,CASSPGLAETQYF
few,TRBJ2-3,NA,TRBV5-1,TGCGCCAGCATGGCGGGGCCCGGCACGAATACGCAGTATTTT,CASMAGPGTNTQYF
NA,TRBJ2-7,TRBD2,TRBV4-2,TGTGCCAGCAGCCAAGAGGAGCGGGGGGCCTACGAGCAGTACTTC,CASSQEERGAYEQYF
NA,TRBJ1-3,NA,TRBV18,TGTGCCAGCTCACCACAGGACAGCTCTGGAAACACCATATATTTT,CASSPQDSSGNTIYF
NA,TRBJ1-5,NA,TRBV28,TGTGCCAGCAGTCAATTTAACTCATTGGATCAGCCCCAGCATTTT,CASSQFNSLDQPQHF
NA,TRBJ2-3,NA,TRBV2,TGTGCCAGCAGTGAGGTGTGGGCCCCCACCACAGATACGCAGTATTTT,CASSEVWAPTTDTQYF
once,TRBJ1-1,NA,TRBV5-1,TGCGCCAGCAGCTTGGATCGGGTTTTGAACACTGAAGCTTTCTTT,CASSLDRVLNTEAFF
once,TRBJ1-6,NA,TRBV6-1,TGTGCCAGCAGAGGCGAAGGGGTCTATAATTCACCCCTCCACTTT,CASRGEGVYNSPLHF
NA,TRBJ2-1,NA,TRBV12-2,TGTGCAAGTCGCCCCGGGACTGACAAGTTATACAATGAGCAGTTCTTC,CASRPGTDKLYNEQFF
NA,TRBJ2-7,NA,TRBV29-1,TGCAGCGTTGAAGTGACAGGCGCCTCCTACGAGCAGTACTTC,CSVEVTGASYEQYF
NA,TRBJ2-4,NA,TRBV27,TGTGCCAGCAGTTCCTTACAGGGTGTTGGAAACATTCAGTACTTC,CASSSLQGVGNIQYF
NA,TRBJ2-3,TRBD2,TRBV7-9,TGTGCCAGCAGCGGGACTAGCGGCACAGATACGCAGTATTTT,CASSGTSGTDTQYF
NA,TRBJ2-2,NA,TRBV7-8,TGTGCCAGCAGCGAAATATCGGTACACACCGGGGAGCTGTTTTTT,CASSEISVHTGELFF
few,TRBJ2-3,TRBD2,TRBV15,TGTGCCACCAGCACCCGACTAGCGGAAGGGGCAGATACGCAGTATTTT,CATSTRLAEGADTQYF
NA,TRBJ2-3,TRBD2,TRBV5-1,TGCGCCAGCAGTGCGGAGACTAGCGGGGGGCCAGATACGCAGTATTTT,CASSAETSGGPDTQYF
NA,TRBJ1-2,NA,TRBV7-2,TGTGCCAGCAGCCCGGGACTCTATGGCTACACCTTC,CASSPGLYGYTF
NA,TRBJ2-6,NA,TRBV4-2,TGTGCCAGCAGCCAAGTCGCCCGGTCGACGCTAGCTGGGGCCAACGTCCTGACTTTC,CASSQVARSTLAGANVLTF
NA,TRBJ1-1,NA,TRBV9,TGTGCCAGCAGCTTAACACATTTGAACACTGAAGCTTTCTTT,CASSLTHLNTEAFF
few,TRBJ1-1,TRBD1,TRBV7-8,TGTGCCAGCAGTTCTGGAGGAGGGGGCTTGGCCACTGAAGCTTTCTTT,CASSSGGGGLATEAFF
once,TRBJ2-7,TRBD1,TRBV14,TGTGCCAGCAGCCGGGGACAGGGGGCGGCTATTAGTCGCTACGAGCAGTACTTC,CASSRGQGAAISRYEQYF
NA,TRBJ1-4,TRBD1,TRBV18,TGTGCCAGCTCACAGGGGACAGTTGAAAAACTGTTTTTT,CASSQGTVEKLFF
few,TRBJ1-2,NA,TRBV6-6,TGTGCCAGCAGCCCAGGCGATGGCTACACCTTC,CASSPGDGYTF
NA,TRBJ2-7,TRBD1,TRBV7-8,TGTGCCAGCAGCTTAGTGGGGACAGGCTCCTACGAGCAGTACTTC,CASSLVGTGSYEQYF
NA,TRBJ2-5,TRBD1,TRBV7-9,TGTGCCAGCAGCTTAAATTCCGGGACAGGGGGCCAAACCCAGTACTTC,CASSLNSGTGGQTQYF
NA,TRBJ1-1,TRBD1,TRBV7-6,TGTGCCAGCGCCGACAGGGACAACACTGAAGCTTTCTTT,CASADRDNTEAFF
NA,TRBJ2-7,TRBD2,TRBV19,TGTGCCAGTAGTATAGCCCCCGGACTAGCGGGCGAGCAGTACTTC,CASSIAPGLAGEQYF
NA,TRBJ1-1,TRBD1,TRBV6-1,TGTGCCAGCAGTGAAAAGGGGGCAGGGACTGAAGCTTTCTTT,CASSEKGAGTEAFF
NA,TRBJ1-4,TRBD1,TRBV4-1,TGCGCCAGCAGTCCGACTCGAAGACAGGGTTCTAATGAAAAACTGTTTTTT,CASSPTRRQGSNEKLFF
few,TRBJ1-6,TRBD1,TRBV10-3,TGTGCCAGCAGTGAAGGGACAGGGAATTCACCCCTCCACTTT,CASSEGTGNSPLHF
NA,TRBJ2-3,TRBD2,TRBV28,TGTGCCAGCGGGCTCGGGGGGACTAGCACAGATACGCAGTATTTT,CASGLGGTSTDTQYF
NA,TRBJ1-4,NA,TRBV4-1,TGCGCCAGCAGCCAAGCGGAGGTGGGTGAAAAACTGTTTTTT,CASSQAEVGEKLFF
NA,TRBJ1-1,NA,TRBV28,TGTGCCAGCAGGGGCGTGAAGTACACTGAAGCTTTCTTT,CASRGVKYTEAFF
NA,TRBJ1-5,NA,TRBV30,TGTGCCTTCAACAGGGACAATCAGCCCCAGCATTTT,CAFNRDNQPQHF
NA,TRBJ1-4,NA,TRBV2,TGTGCCAGCAGGAGGAACCTCCGGGCGGGTAATGAAAAACTGTTTTTT,CASRRNLRAGNEKLFF
NA,TRBJ2-7,NA,TRBV18,TGTGCCAGCTCCCCCTCGGGTCGGGTGGACTACGAGCAGTACTTC,CASSPSGRVDYEQYF
NA,TRBJ2-7,TRBD1,TRBV7-2,TGTGCCAGCAGCCTACAGGGGGCGTCCTACGAGCAGTACTTC,CASSLQGASYEQYF
few,TRBJ2-1,TRBD2,TRBV9,TGTGCCAGCAGCGGCCGACTAGCGGAAAACAATGAGCAGTTCTTC,CASSGRLAENNEQFF
NA,TRBJ1-5,NA,TRBV7-5,TGTGCCAGAACGCACGCGGGGGGTATGAATGCAAGCAATCAGCCCCAGCATTTT,CARTHAGGMNASNQPQHF
NA,TRBJ1-1,NA,TRBV28,TGTGCCACCAACCTTAGGGGAAGGGAAGTAATCTTCTTT,CATNLRGREVIFF
NA,TRBJ1-4,TRBD1,TRBV4-2,TGTGCCAGCAGCCAAGAAACAGGGGCCGAAAAACTGTTTTTT,CASSQETGAEKLFF
NA,TRBJ2-7,TRBD2,TRBV19,TGTGCCAGTAAAAATAGCGGGAAGACCTACGAGCAGTACTTC,CASKNSGKTYEQYF